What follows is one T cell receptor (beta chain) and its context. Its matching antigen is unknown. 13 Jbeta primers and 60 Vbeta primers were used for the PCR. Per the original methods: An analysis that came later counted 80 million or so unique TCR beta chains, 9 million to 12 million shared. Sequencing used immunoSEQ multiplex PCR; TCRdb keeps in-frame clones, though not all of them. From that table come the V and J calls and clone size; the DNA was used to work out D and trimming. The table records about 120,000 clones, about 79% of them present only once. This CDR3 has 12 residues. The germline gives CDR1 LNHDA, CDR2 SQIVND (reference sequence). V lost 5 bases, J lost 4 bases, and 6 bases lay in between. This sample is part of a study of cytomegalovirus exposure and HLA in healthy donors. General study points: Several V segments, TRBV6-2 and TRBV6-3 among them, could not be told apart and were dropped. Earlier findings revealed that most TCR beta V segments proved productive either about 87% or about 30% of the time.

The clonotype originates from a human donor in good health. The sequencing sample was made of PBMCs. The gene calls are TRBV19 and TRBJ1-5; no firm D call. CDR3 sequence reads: CASSASNQPQHF. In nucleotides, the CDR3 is TGTGCCAGTAGTGCGTCGAATCAGCCCCAGCATTTT.